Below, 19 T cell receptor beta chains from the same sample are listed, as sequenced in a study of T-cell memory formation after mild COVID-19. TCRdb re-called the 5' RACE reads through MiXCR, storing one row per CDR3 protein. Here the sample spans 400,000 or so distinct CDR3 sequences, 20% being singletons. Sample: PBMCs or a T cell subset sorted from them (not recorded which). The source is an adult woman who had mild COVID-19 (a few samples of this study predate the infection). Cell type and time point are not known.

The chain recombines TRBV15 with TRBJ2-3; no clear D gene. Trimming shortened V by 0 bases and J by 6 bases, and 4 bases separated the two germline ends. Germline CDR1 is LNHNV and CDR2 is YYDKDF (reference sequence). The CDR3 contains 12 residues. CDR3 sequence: CATSRDRDTQYF. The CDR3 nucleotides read TGTGCCACCAGCAGAGACAGGGATACGCAGTATTTT.

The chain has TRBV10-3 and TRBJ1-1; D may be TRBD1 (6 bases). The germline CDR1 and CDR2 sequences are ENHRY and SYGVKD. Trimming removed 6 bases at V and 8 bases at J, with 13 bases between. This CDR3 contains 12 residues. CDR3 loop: CAISPQGYEAFF. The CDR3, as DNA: TGTGCCATCAGCCCACAGGGTTACGAAGCTTTCTTT.

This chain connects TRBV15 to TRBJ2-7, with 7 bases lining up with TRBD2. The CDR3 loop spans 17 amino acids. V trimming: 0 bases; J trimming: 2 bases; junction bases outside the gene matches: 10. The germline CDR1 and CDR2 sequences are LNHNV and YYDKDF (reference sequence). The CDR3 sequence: CATSRDPGGTVAYEQYF. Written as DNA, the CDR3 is TGTGCCACCAGCAGAGACCCCGGGGGGACTGTCGCCTACGAGCAGTACTTC.

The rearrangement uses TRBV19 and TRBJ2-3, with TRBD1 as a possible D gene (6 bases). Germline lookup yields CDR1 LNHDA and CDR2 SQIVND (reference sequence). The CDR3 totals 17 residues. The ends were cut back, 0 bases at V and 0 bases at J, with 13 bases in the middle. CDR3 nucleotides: TGTGCCAGTAGTATAGATTTTCGGACAGTGAGCACAGATACGCAGTATTTT. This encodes CASSIDFRTVSTDTQYF.

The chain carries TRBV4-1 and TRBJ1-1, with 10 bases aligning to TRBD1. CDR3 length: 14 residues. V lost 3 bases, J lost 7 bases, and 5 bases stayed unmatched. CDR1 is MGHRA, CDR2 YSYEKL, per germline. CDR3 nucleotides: TGCGCCAGCAGCCAGGGACAGGGGCTAGTTGAAGCTTTCTTT. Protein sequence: CASSQGQGLVEAFF.

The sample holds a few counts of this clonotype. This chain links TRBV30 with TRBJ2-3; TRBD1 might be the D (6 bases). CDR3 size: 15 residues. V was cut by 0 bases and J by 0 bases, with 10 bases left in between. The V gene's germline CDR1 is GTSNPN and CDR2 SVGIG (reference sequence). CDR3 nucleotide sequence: TGTGCCTGGAGTGTACAGGGTCATAGCACAGATACGCAGTATTTT. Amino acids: CAWSVQGHSTDTQYF.

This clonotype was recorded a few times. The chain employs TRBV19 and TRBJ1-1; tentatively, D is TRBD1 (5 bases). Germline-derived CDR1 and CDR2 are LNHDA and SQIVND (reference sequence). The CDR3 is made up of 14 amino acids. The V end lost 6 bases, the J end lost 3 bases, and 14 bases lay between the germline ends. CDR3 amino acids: CASSYRDSYTEAFF. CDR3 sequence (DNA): TGTGCCAGTAGCTATCGGGACTCGTACACTGAAGCTTTCTTT.

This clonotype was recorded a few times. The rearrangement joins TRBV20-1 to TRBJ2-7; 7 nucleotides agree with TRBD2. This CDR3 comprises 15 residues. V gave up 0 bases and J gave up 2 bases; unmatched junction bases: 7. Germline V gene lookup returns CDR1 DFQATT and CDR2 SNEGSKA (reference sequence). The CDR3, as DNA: TGCAGTGCTAGAGATCGACGGGGGGATCCCTACGAGCAGTACTTC. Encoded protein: CSARDRRGDPYEQYF.

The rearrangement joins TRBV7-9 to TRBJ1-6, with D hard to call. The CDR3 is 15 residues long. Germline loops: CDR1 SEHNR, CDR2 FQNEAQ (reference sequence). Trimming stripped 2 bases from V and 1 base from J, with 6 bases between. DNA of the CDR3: TGTGCCAGCAGCTTACCGACTTCCTATAATTCACCCCTCCACTTT. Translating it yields CASSLPTSYNSPLHF.

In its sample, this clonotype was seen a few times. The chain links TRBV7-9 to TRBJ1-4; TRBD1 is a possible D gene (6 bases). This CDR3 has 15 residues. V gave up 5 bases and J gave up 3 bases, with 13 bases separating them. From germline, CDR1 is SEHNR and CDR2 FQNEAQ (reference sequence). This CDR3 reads CASSPGDGANEKLFF. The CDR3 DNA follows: TGTGCCAGCAGCCCAGGGGACGGGGCTAATGAAAAACTGTTTTTT.

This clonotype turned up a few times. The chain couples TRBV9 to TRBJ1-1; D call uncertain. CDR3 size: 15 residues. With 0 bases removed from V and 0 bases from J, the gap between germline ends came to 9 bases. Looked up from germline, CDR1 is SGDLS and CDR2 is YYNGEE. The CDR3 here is CASSVEAAMNTEAFF. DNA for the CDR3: TGTGCCAGCAGCGTAGAGGCTGCCATGAACACTGAAGCTTTCTTT.

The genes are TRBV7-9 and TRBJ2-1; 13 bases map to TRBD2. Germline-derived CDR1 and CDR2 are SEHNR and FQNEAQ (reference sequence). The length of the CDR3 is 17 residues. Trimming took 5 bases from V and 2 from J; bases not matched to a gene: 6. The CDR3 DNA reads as TGTGCCAGCAGCCCGGGACTAGCGGGGTGGGCCTACAATGAGCAGTTCTTC. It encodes CASSPGLAGWAYNEQFF.

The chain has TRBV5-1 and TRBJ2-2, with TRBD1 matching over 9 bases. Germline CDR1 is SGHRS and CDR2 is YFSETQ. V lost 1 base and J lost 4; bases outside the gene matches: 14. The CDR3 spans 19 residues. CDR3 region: CASSLFSIPGTGTTGELFF. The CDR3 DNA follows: TGCGCCAGCAGCTTGTTTTCAATACCCGGGACAGGGACCACCGGGGAGCTGTTTTTT.

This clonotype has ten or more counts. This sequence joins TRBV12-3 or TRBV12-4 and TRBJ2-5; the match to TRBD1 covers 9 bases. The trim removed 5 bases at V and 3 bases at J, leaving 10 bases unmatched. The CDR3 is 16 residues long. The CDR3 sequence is CASSRAGTGLKETQYF. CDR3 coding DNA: TGTGCCAGCAGTCGGGCCGGGACAGGGCTAAAAGAGACCCAGTACTTC.

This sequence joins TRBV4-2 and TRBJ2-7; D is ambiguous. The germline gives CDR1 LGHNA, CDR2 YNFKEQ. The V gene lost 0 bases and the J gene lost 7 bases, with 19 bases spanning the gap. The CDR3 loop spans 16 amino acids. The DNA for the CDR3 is TGTGCCAGCAGCCAAGACAGTCTAACGTTTCCGAGGGAGCAGTACTTC. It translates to CASSQDSLTFPREQYF.

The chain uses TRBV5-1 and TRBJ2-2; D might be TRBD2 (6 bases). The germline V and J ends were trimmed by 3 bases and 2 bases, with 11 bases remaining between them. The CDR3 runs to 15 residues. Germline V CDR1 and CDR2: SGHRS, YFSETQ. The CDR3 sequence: CASSYEGTNTGELFF. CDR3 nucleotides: TGCGCCAGCAGCTATGAGGGGACTAACACCGGGGAGCTGTTTTTT.

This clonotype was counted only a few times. The CDR3 DNA reads as TGTGCCAGCAGTTTATACGGGTTTTATGGCTACACCTTC. Its protein product is CASSLYGFYGYTF. The chain employs TRBV12-3 or TRBV12-4 and TRBJ1-2, with D uncertain. Deletions cut 2 bases from V and 5 bases from J, with 9 bases between. The CDR3 sequence is 13 residues long.

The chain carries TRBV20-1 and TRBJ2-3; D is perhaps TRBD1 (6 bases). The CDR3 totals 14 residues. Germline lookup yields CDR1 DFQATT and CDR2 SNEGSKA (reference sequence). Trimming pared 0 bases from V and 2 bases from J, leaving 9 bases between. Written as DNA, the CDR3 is TGCAGTGCTAGAGATTACAGGGACACAGATACGCAGTATTTT. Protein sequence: CSARDYRDTDTQYF.

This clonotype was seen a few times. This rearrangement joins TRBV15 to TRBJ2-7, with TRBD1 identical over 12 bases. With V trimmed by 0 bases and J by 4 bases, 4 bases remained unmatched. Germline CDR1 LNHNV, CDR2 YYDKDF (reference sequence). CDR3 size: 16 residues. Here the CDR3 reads CATSREGGQGAYEQYF. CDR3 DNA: TGTGCCACCAGCAGAGAAGGGGGACAGGGGGCGTACGAGCAGTACTTC.